The present T cell receptor beta chain was sequenced within a study of neurological immune-mediated disorders. This clonotype showed up many times. CDR3 length equals 14 residues. The J segment lost 4 bases and the V segment lost 4 bases, leaving 8 bases of the junction unmatched. Germline lookup yields CDR1 GTSNPN and CDR2 SVGIG (reference sequence). TCRdb passed the 5' RACE reads through MiXCR, listing each CDR3 protein once. The data show approximately 52,000 distinct CDR3 sequences, 3% to 4% seen once. The chain is built from TRBV30 and TRBJ2-5, with TRBD1 matching 8 bases. This clonotype was sampled from a man aged 35 to 55 with multiple sclerosis. What was sequenced was PBMCs. CDR3 amino acids: CAWTFPRGLETQYF. The CDR3 DNA reads as TGTGCCTGGACCTTCCCCAGGGGGCTAGAGACCCAGTACTTC.